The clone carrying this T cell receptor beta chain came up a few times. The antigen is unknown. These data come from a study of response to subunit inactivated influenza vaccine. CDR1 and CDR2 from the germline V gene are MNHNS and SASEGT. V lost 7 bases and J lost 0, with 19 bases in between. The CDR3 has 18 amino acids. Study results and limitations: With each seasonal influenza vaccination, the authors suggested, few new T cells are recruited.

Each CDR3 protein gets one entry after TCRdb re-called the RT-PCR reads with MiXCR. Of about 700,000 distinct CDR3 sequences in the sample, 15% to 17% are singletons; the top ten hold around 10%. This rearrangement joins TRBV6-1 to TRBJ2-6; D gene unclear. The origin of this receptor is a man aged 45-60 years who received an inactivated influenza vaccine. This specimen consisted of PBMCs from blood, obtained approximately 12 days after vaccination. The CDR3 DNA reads TGTGCCAGCACCCCCAGAGGCCAGTCCCCCTCTGGGGCCAACGTCCTGACTTTC. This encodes CASTPRGQSPSGANVLTF.